The clone carrying this T cell receptor (beta chain) was detected ten times or more. TCRdb reanalysed the 5' RACE reads using MiXCR and keeps one entry per CDR3 protein. This table has fewer than 60,000 distinct CDR3 sequences, around 9.6% appearing once. V lost 6 bases and J lost 8; bases outside the gene matches: 15. Germline V gene sequence: CDR1 SQVTM, CDR2 ANQGSEA. CDR3 length: 14 amino acids. The data belong to a study of early T cells in non-severe SARS-CoV-2 infection. Looking at the study overall: The study sequenced bulk RNA from unsorted whole blood, with chains unpaired.

The chain links TRBV29-1 to TRBJ1-2; 7 bases align to TRBD1. The sequencing here drew on whole blood, taken at baseline. The sequence was collected from an adult who was a healthcare worker with PCR-confirmed SARS-CoV-2 infection or an uninfected control (not recorded which). For the CDR3, the DNA is TGCAGCGTGGAGGAGCAAGGGGGCGCGGACGGCTACACCTTC. Translated, it gives CSVEEQGGADGYTF.